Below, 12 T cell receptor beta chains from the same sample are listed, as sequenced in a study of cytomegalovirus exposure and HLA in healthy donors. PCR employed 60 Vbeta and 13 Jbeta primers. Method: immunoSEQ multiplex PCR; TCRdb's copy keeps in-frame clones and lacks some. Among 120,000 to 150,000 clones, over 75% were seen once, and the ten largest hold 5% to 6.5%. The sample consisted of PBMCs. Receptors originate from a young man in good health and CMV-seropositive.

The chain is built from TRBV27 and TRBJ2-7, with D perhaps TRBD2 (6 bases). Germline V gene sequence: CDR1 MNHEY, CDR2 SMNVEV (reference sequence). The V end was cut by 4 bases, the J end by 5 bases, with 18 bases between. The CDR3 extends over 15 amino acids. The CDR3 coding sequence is TGTGCCAGCAGTTCCCCCCACGAGGGGAGGCACGAGCAGTACTTC. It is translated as CASSSPHEGRHEQYF.

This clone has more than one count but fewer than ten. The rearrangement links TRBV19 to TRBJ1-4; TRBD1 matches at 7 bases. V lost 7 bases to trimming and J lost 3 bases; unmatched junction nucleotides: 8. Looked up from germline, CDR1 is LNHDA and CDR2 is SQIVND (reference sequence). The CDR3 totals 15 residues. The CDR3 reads CASKKNRGPNEKLFF. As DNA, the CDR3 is TGTGCCAGTAAAAAGAACAGGGGACCTAATGAAAAACTGTTTTTT.

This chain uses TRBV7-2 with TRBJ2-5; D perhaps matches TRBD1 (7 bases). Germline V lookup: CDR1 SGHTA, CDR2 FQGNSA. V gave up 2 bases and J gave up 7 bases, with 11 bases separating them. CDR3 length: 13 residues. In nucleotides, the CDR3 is TGTGCCAGCAGCTTACGACAGGGAGGGACCCAGTACTTC. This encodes CASSLRQGGTQYF.

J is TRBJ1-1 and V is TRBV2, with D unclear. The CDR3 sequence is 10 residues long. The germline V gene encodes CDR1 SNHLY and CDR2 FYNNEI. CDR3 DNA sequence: TGTGGTGAAGGAGGGACTGAAGCTTTCTTT. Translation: CGEGGTEAFF.

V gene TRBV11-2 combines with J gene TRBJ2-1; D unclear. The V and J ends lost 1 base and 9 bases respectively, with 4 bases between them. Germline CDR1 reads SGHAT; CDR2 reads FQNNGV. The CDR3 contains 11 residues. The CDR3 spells CASSLGSEQFF. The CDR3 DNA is TGTGCCAGCAGCTTAGGGAGTGAGCAGTTCTTC.

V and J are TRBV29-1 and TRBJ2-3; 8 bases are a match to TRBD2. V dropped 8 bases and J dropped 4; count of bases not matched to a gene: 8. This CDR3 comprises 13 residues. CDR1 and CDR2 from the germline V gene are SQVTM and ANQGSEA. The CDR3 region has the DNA TGCAGCTTTTCGGGACTAGGGGCAGATACGCAGTATTTT. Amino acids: CSFSGLGADTQYF.

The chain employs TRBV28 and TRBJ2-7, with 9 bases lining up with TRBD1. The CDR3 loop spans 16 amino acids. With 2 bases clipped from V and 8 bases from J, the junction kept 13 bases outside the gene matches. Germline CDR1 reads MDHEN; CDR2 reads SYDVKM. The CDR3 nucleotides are TGTGCCAGCAGTTTAAGTACCGGGACAGGGTATAGGAAGCAGTACTTC. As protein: CASSLSTGTGYRKQYF.

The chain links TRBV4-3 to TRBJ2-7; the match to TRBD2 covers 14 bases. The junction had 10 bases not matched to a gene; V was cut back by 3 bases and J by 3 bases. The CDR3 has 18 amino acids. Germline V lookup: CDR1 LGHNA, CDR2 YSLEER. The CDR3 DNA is TGCGCCAGCAGCCAGACCTGGGCTGGACTAGCGGGGGGCTACGAGCAGTACTTC. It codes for CASSQTWAGLAGGYEQYF.

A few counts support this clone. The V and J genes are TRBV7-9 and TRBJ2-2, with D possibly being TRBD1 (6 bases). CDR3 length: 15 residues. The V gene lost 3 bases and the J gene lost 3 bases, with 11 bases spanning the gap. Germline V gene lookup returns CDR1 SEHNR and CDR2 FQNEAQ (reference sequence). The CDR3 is CASSFRQAYTGELFF. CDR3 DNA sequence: TGTGCCAGCAGCTTTCGACAGGCCTACACCGGGGAGCTGTTTTTT.

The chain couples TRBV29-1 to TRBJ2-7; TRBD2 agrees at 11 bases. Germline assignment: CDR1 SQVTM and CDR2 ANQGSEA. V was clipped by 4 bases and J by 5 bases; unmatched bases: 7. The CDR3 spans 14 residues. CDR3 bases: TGCAGCGTTGTTATAGCGGGGGGGCCCCACGAGCAGTACTTC. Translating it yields CSVVIAGGPHEQYF.

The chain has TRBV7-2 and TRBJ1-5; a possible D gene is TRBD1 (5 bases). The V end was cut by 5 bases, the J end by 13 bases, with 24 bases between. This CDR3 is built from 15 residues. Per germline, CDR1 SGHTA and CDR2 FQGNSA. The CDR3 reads CASSLRASLDSPQHF. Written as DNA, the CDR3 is TGTGCCAGCAGCCTCCGGGCGTCACTCGACAGCCCACAGCATTTT.

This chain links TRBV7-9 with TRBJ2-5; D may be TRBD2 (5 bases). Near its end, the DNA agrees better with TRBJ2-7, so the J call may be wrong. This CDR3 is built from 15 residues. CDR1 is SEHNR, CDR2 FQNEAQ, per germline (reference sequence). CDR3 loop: CASSPDKMGAYEQYF. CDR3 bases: TGTGCCAGCAGTCCCGACAAGATGGGAGCCTACGAGCAGTACTTC.